The 29 T cell receptor beta chains listed next were all sequenced from one sample in a study of shared clonotypes between healthy human individuals. Only in-frame clones appear in the TCRdb table, and some are missing; sequencing was by immunoSEQ multiplex PCR. The sample includes around 2.1 million clones, 90% to 97% seen only once; the top ten take about 0.13%. The material sequenced was naive CD4+ T cells sorted from blood. Sample subset: CD45RA+ positively selected. Source of these receptors: a man younger than 30 in good health.

V is TRBV10-3 and J is TRBJ2-7; 12 bases are a match to TRBD1. With V trimmed by 5 bases and J by 7 bases, 6 bases remained unmatched. The CDR3 spans 14 residues. Germline values: CDR1 ENHRY, CDR2 SYGVKD. In DNA, the CDR3 is TGTGCCATCAGTAGGGGACAGGGGGCGGAAGAGCAGTACTTC. Translation gives CAISRGQGAEEQYF.

This chain joins TRBV25-1 and TRBJ2-2; no firm D call. Trimming pared 3 bases from V and 6 bases from J, leaving 11 bases between. The V gene's germline CDR1 is MGHDK and CDR2 SYGVNS. The CDR3 contains 14 residues. The CDR3 region is CASSDGSWAGELFF. The CDR3, as DNA: TGTGCCAGCAGTGATGGGTCTTGGGCCGGGGAGCTGTTTTTT.

J is TRBJ1-4 and V is TRBV7-2; a possible D gene is TRBD1 (5 bases). Germline lookup yields CDR1 SGHTA and CDR2 FQGNSA. The CDR3 loop spans 15 amino acids. The V and J ends lost 5 bases and 2 bases respectively, with 12 bases between them. CDR3 region: CASSTQGMTNEKLFF. For the CDR3, the DNA is TGTGCCAGCAGCACTCAGGGTATGACTAATGAAAAACTGTTTTTT.

Turning to this clone: Other DNA sequences in the sample encode the same CDR3. The chain carries TRBV6-1 and TRBJ1-5; D is undetermined. The V end was cut by 0 bases, the J end by 6 bases, with 3 bases between. The CDR3 runs to 12 residues. The germline CDR1 and CDR2 sequences are MNHNS and SASEGT. CDR3 nucleotides: TGTGCCAGCAGTGAAGCGCTTCAGCCCCAGCATTTT. Its protein product is CASSEALQPQHF.

The chain uses TRBV14 and TRBJ2-7, with D uncertain. V dropped 0 bases and J dropped 4 bases, with 13 bases sitting between them. This CDR3 spans 15 amino acids. CDR1 and CDR2 from the germline V gene are SGHDN and FVKESK. The CDR3 nucleotides are TGTGCCAGCAGCCAAGATGGCGGCAACGGATACGAGCAGTACTTC. This codes for CASSQDGGNGYEQYF.

This chain joins TRBV30 and TRBJ1-4; D uncertain. The CDR3 has 12 amino acids. The V end was cut by 3 bases, the J end by 4 bases, with 6 bases between. The germline V gene encodes CDR1 GTSNPN and CDR2 SVGIG (reference sequence). CDR3 loop: CAWRQLNEKLFF. CDR3 bases: TGTGCCTGGAGGCAACTTAATGAAAAACTGTTTTTT.

This chain joins TRBV4-3 and TRBJ2-4, with D maybe TRBD1 (6 bases). Trimming took 0 bases from V and 0 from J, leaving 18 bases between them. The CDR3 is made up of 19 amino acids. Germline loops: CDR1 LGHNA, CDR2 YSLEER. In DNA form, the CDR3 reads TGCGCCAGCAGCCAAGATCTCCTGGGGGCAGATCTAGCCAAAAACATTCAGTACTTC. Translated, it gives CASSQDLLGADLAKNIQYF.

A remark on this clone: Other DNA sequences in this sample translate to the same CDR3. V is TRBV6-5 and J is TRBJ2-7, with 7 bases lining up with TRBD2. V was pared by 0 bases and J by 1 base, with 3 bases of the junction left unmatched. Looked up from germline, CDR1 is MNHEY and CDR2 is SVGAGI. The CDR3 totals 15 residues. CDR3 DNA: TGTGCCAGCAGTTACTCTGCGGGAGTGTCCTACGAGCAGTACTTC. This encodes CASSYSAGVSYEQYF.

The chain carries TRBV4-1 and TRBJ2-3; TRBD2 agrees at 8 bases. The CDR3 sequence is 14 residues long. CDR1 MGHRA and CDR2 YSYEKL come from the germline V gene. The trim removed 0 bases at V and 9 bases at J, leaving 5 bases unmatched. The CDR3 loop reads CASSQDPSGLTQYF. In nucleotides, the CDR3 is TGCGCCAGCAGCCAAGACCCTAGCGGGCTGACGCAGTATTTT.

The chain couples TRBV7-2 to TRBJ2-1; 10 bases agree with TRBD2. Germline trimming cut 5 bases from V and 4 bases from J; bases unmatched to any gene: 11. The CDR3 has 17 residues. Germline V gives CDR1 SGHTA, CDR2 FQGNSA. The CDR3 sequence: CASSPSLAGAPYNEQFF. The CDR3 nucleotides are TGTGCCAGCAGCCCCTCTCTAGCGGGGGCTCCTTACAATGAGCAGTTCTTC. The entire variable domain, with the rest obtained from reference TRBV7-2 and TRBJ2-1, is as follows: GAGVSQSPSNKVTEKGKDVELRCDPISGHTALYWYRQSLGQGLEFLIYFQGNSAPDKSGLPSDRFSAERTGGSVSTLTIQRTQQEDSAVYLCASSPSLAGAPYNEQFFGPGTRLTVL.

This clone has only one observation. The chain recombines TRBV4-1 with TRBJ2-3, with 7 bases fitting TRBD1. The V gene's germline CDR1 is MGHRA and CDR2 YSYEKL. This CDR3 is 15 amino acids long. V shed 4 bases and J 4 bases; nucleotides not matched to a gene: 8. CDR3 amino acids: CASSRTGGYADTQYF. The DNA for the CDR3 is TGCGCCAGCAGCCGGACAGGAGGCTATGCAGATACGCAGTATTTT.

The chain uses TRBV5-1 and TRBJ2-2, with D perhaps matching TRBD1 (6 bases). V lost 4 bases to trimming and J lost 5 bases, with 18 bases between them. CDR1 and CDR2 (germline): SGHRS, YFSETQ. This CDR3 region has 16 residues. The chain's CDR3 is CASSPGHRLGTGELFF. The CDR3, as DNA: TGCGCCAGCAGCCCGGGACACCGTTTAGGGACCGGGGAGCTGTTTTTT.

This sequence joins TRBV10-2 and TRBJ2-3; D is possibly TRBD2 (5 bases). The CDR3 extends over 15 amino acids. V was shortened by 2 bases and J by 2 bases, with 11 bases between the two germline ends. Germline V CDR1 and CDR2: WSHSY, SAAADI. CDR3 loop: CASSESIGVTDTQYF. In nucleotides, the CDR3 is TGCGCCAGCAGTGAGAGTATCGGGGTCACAGATACGCAGTATTTT.

About this clone itself: The identical CDR3 is also encoded by other nucleotide sequences in the sample. The V gene is TRBV11-2, the J gene TRBJ2-7; D possibly corresponds to TRBD2 (5 bases). V lost 1 base to trimming and J lost 0 bases, with 7 bases between them. The CDR3 loop spans 14 amino acids. Per the germline V gene, CDR1 is SGHAT and CDR2 is FQNNGV. In DNA form, the CDR3 reads TGTGCCAGCAGCTTAGCTGGGAGCTCCTACGAGCAGTACTTC. Translating it yields CASSLAGSSYEQYF.

This CDR3 is CASSWARDRAYEQYF. The CDR3 DNA follows: TGTGCCAGCAGCTGGGCCCGGGACAGGGCCTACGAGCAGTACTTC. The chain has TRBV7-9 and TRBJ2-7; the match to TRBD1 covers 9 bases. The CDR3 runs 15 residues. With 4 bases clipped from V and 2 bases from J, the junction kept 6 bases outside the gene matches. CDR1 and CDR2 from the germline V gene are SEHNR and FQNEAQ (reference sequence).

On this clone itself: This sample also contains other DNA sequences that code for the same CDR3. The rearrangement joins TRBV2 to TRBJ1-1; D is uncertain. V shed 3 bases and J shed 1 base, with 6 bases lying between them. The germline V gene has CDR1 SNHLY and CDR2 FYNNEI. The CDR3 is 13 residues long. CDR3 residues: CASSDRGNTEAFF. As DNA, the CDR3 is TGTGCCAGCAGTGACCGGGGGAACACTGAAGCTTTCTTT. The variable domain in full, completed from reference TRBV2 and TRBJ1-1, reads EPEVTQTPSHQVTQMGQEVILRCVPISNHLYFYWYRQILGQKVEFLVSFYNNEISEKSEIFDDQFSVERPDGSNFTLKIRSTKLEDSAMYFCASSDRGNTEAFFGQGTRLTVV.

A single count supports this clone. The CDR3 region is CASSEGVGRAYF. The DNA for the CDR3 is TGTGCCAGCAGCGAGGGCGTCGGTCGTGCGTATTTT. This chain joins TRBV2 and TRBJ2-3, with D perhaps TRBD2 (5 bases). The ends were cut back, 6 bases at V and 14 bases at J, with 18 bases in the middle. The CDR3 loop spans 12 amino acids. Germline assignment: CDR1 SNHLY and CDR2 FYNNEI.

To note about this clone: Other DNA variants within this sample encode the same CDR3. The chain's CDR3 is CASSPLNYGYTF. CDR3 nucleotides: TGTGCCAGCAGTCCCTTGAACTATGGCTACACCTTC. The chain employs TRBV28 and TRBJ1-2; D call uncertain. The CDR3 spans 12 residues. Germline V gene sequence: CDR1 MDHEN, CDR2 SYDVKM. V was cut by 5 bases and J by 2 bases, with 6 bases left in between.

This chain joins TRBV5-6 and TRBJ2-1; tentative D call: TRBD2 (6 bases). The CDR3 spans 17 residues. V lost 0 bases and J lost 1, with 14 bases in between. Germline values: CDR1 SGHDT, CDR2 YYEEEE. CDR3 region: CASSLVGGKASYNEQFF. In DNA, the CDR3 is TGTGCCAGCAGCTTGGTTGGCGGGAAGGCGTCCTACAATGAGCAGTTCTTC.

V is TRBV27 and J is TRBJ1-4; D perhaps matches TRBD1 (5 bases). This CDR3 has 14 residues. Germline V gives CDR1 MNHEY, CDR2 SMNVEV (reference sequence). The germline V and J ends were trimmed by 3 bases and 4 bases, with 9 bases remaining between them. DNA for the CDR3: TGTGCCAGCAGTTTGGGGCAGCGTAATGAAAAACTGTTTTTT. Protein: CASSLGQRNEKLFF.

V gene TRBV7-8 combines with J gene TRBJ1-1; D remains unclear. Trimming took 1 base from V and 10 from J, leaving 16 bases between them. The V gene's germline CDR1 is SGHVS and CDR2 FQNEAQ. The CDR3 is 14 residues long. As DNA, the CDR3 is TGTGCCAGCAGCTTAGGTGGAGGATCAAAAGGAGCTTTCTTT. It specifies CASSLGGGSKGAFF.

This chain uses TRBV28 with TRBJ1-2, with D unclear. CDR1 and CDR2 (germline): MDHEN, SYDVKM. With 6 bases removed from V and 1 base from J, the gap between germline ends came to 6 bases. There are 12 residues in the CDR3. This chain's CDR3 is CASRPVNYGYTF. CDR3 DNA sequence: TGTGCCAGCAGGCCAGTTAACTATGGCTACACCTTC.

The CDR3 coding sequence is TGTGCCAGCACAGGGGGGGACACCGGGGAGCTGTTTTTT. It encodes CASTGGDTGELFF. The chain is built from TRBV11-2 and TRBJ2-2; D could derive from TRBD1 or TRBD2 (7 bases each). Germline lookup yields CDR1 SGHAT and CDR2 FQNNGV. The V end lost 7 bases, the J end lost 3 bases, and 9 bases lay between the germline ends. The CDR3 runs to 13 residues.

The chain uses TRBV7-8 and TRBJ2-1, with TRBD2 matching 14 bases. This CDR3 spans 18 amino acids. CDR1 and CDR2 (germline): SGHVS, FQNEAQ. V lost 5 bases and J lost 3; bases outside the gene matches: 9. The CDR3 bases are TGTGCCAGCAGCGTAACGGGACTAGCGGGAGTGGGCTACAATGAGCAGTTCTTC. Translated: CASSVTGLAGVGYNEQFF.

CDR3 residues: CASSPHREGSRTGELFF. CDR3 nucleotides: TGTGCCAGCAGCCCCCACCGGGAGGGGAGTAGGACCGGGGAGCTGTTTTTT. The J gene is TRBJ2-2, the V gene TRBV11-3; 8 positions agree with TRBD2. The CDR3 totals 17 residues. J lost 5 bases, V lost 5 bases, and 13 bases had no gene match. Per germline, CDR1 SGHNT and CDR2 YENEEA.

The chain carries TRBV2 and TRBJ2-7, with 7 bases identical to TRBD2. The CDR3 is made up of 15 amino acids. Germline CDR1 is SNHLY and CDR2 is FYNNEI. V was clipped by 3 bases and J by 4 bases; unmatched bases: 9. The chain's CDR3 is CASSEEQGGTYEQYF. The DNA for the CDR3 is TGTGCCAGCAGTGAGGAGCAGGGAGGGACGTACGAGCAGTACTTC.

The genes are TRBV11-2 and TRBJ2-2, with D perhaps TRBD1 (5 bases). Trimming took 0 bases from V and 0 from J, leaving 8 bases between them. Germline V gene data show CDR1 as SGHAT and CDR2 as FQNNGV. The CDR3 runs 16 residues. The CDR3 DNA reads as TGTGCCAGCAGCTTAGACAGGGTCCCGAACACCGGGGAGCTGTTTTTT. Protein: CASSLDRVPNTGELFF.

This chain links TRBV2 with TRBJ2-7, with 11 bases identical to TRBD2. Germline lookup yields CDR1 SNHLY and CDR2 FYNNEI. This CDR3 contains 13 residues. After removal of 9 bases from V and 4 bases from J, the junction contained 5 bases not matched to a gene. The CDR3 here is CASRLAGIYEQYF. The CDR3 DNA sequence: TGTGCCAGTAGACTAGCGGGAATATACGAGCAGTACTTC.

Remarks on this clone: Other DNA sequences of this sample code for an identical CDR3. The chain is built from TRBV18 and TRBJ2-5; D uncertain. The CDR3 sequence is 14 residues long. Germline lookup yields CDR1 KGHSH and CDR2 LQKENI. Trimming removed 2 bases at V and 2 bases at J, with 9 bases between. The CDR3 protein is CASSPGQAQETQYF. CDR3 DNA sequence: TGTGCCAGCTCACCAGGGCAGGCTCAAGAGACCCAGTACTTC.